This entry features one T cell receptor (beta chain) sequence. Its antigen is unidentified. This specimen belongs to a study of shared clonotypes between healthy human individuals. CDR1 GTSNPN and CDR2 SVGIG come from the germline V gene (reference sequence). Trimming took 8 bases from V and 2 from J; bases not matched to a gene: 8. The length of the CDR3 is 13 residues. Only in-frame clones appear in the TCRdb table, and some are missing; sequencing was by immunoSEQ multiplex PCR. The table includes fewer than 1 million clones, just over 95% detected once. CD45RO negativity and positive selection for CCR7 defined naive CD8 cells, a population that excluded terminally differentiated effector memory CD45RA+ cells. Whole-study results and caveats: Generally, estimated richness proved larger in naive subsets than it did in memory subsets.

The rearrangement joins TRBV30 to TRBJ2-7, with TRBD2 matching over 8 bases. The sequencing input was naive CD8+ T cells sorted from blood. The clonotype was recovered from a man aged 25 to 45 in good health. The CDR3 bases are TGTGCCGGCAATAGCGGGATCGCCTACGAGCAGTACTTC. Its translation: CAGNSGIAYEQYF.